What follows are 8 T cell receptor beta chains derived from one specimen sequenced in a study of blood T cell repertoires in COVID-19. Method: immunoSEQ multiplex PCR; TCRdb's copy keeps in-frame clones and lacks some. The sample includes 300,000 to 450,000 clones, around 86% of them seen just once. Material for sequencing was peripheral blood. All receptors come from a human donor in a cohort sampled during active COVID-19.

V usage is TRBV19 and J usage is TRBJ1-5; no clear D. This CDR3 region has 15 residues. Germline V gives CDR1 LNHDA, CDR2 SQIVND (reference sequence). The V end was cut by 5 bases, the J end by 3 bases, with 14 bases between. The CDR3 DNA reads TGTGCCAGTAGTGACGAGGGCGACCTCAATCAGCCCCAGCATTTT. Translated, it gives CASSDEGDLNQPQHF.

The chain links TRBV11-3 to TRBJ2-3; TRBD1 agrees at 11 bases. The V gene end was trimmed by 5 bases and the J gene end by 0 bases; junction bases not matched to a gene: 13. The CDR3 runs to 19 residues. Germline V gives CDR1 SGHNT, CDR2 YENEEA. This chain's CDR3 is CASSPGPGTGGPSTDTQYF. CDR3 DNA sequence: TGTGCCAGCAGCCCCGGGCCCGGGACAGGGGGTCCAAGCACAGATACGCAGTATTTT.

This clone came up once. The rearrangement links TRBV2 to TRBJ2-3; 11 positions agree with TRBD2. Germline lookup yields CDR1 SNHLY and CDR2 FYNNEI. The CDR3 runs to 15 residues. The ends lost 6 bases at V and 7 bases at J; junction bases unmatched: 9. The CDR3 is CASSPRLAGGNTQYF. CDR3 nucleotides: TGTGCCAGCAGCCCCCGTCTAGCGGGGGGAAATACGCAGTATTTT.

The CDR3 loop reads CAWSVGTGSYEQYF. The CDR3 bases are TGTGCCTGGAGTGTAGGGACAGGGTCCTACGAGCAGTACTTC. The chain employs TRBV30 and TRBJ2-7, with 9 bases that match TRBD1. Trimming removed 0 bases from V and 1 base from J; junction bases left unmatched: 1. This CDR3 region has 14 residues. CDR1 is GTSNPN, CDR2 SVGIG, per germline (reference sequence).

The chain couples TRBV5-1 to TRBJ1-2; possibly TRBD1 for D (5 bases). Trimming stripped 5 bases from V and 4 bases from J, with 21 bases between. Germline V gene lookup returns CDR1 SGHRS and CDR2 YFSETQ. The CDR3 extends over 16 amino acids. This chain's CDR3 is CASSYNQGSHPYGYTF. CDR3 DNA sequence: TGCGCCAGCAGTTACAACCAGGGCTCCCACCCCTATGGCTACACCTTC. Variable domain in full (rest from reference TRBV5-1 and TRBJ1-2): KAGVTQTPRYLIKTRGQQVTLSCSPISGHRSVSWYQQTPGQGLQFLFEYFSETQRNKGNFPGRFSGRQFSNSRSEMNVSTLELGDSALYLCASSYNQGSHPYGYTFGSGTRLTVV.

This rearrangement joins TRBV19 to TRBJ1-4, with D possibly being TRBD1 (6 bases). Germline V CDR1 and CDR2: LNHDA, SQIVND (reference sequence). Trimming stripped 6 bases from V and 8 bases from J, with 19 bases between. The CDR3 sequence is 15 residues long. CDR3 protein: CASSDRDTGGEKLFF. CDR3 coding DNA: TGTGCCAGTAGCGATCGGGACACAGGAGGAGAAAAACTGTTTTTT.

The chain recombines TRBV5-4 with TRBJ1-1, with unresolved D. Between the trimmed V and J ends, which lost 2 bases and 1 base, there was a span of 6 bases. Germline V gives CDR1 SGHNT, CDR2 YYREEE (reference sequence). This CDR3 has 13 amino acids. The CDR3 sequence is CASSLERNTEAFF. The CDR3 coding sequence is TGTGCCAGCAGCTTAGAGAGGAACACTGAAGCTTTCTTT.

CDR3 sequence: CASSTTGLGGTEAFF. CDR3 coding DNA: TGTGCCAGCAGCACCACAGGGCTTGGAGGCACTGAAGCTTTCTTT. The chain uses TRBV11-2 and TRBJ1-1, with D perhaps TRBD1 (6 bases). V was clipped by 5 bases and J by 4 bases, with 17 bases between them. CDR1 and CDR2 from the germline V gene are SGHAT and FQNNGV. The CDR3 spans 15 residues. The whole variable domain, remainder taken from reference TRBV11-2 and TRBJ1-1, is EAGVAQSPRYKIIEKRQSVAFWCNPISGHATLYWYQQILGQGPKLLIQFQNNGVVDDSQLPKDRFSAERLKGVDSTLKIQPAKLEDSAVYLCASSTTGLGGTEAFFGQGTRLTVV.